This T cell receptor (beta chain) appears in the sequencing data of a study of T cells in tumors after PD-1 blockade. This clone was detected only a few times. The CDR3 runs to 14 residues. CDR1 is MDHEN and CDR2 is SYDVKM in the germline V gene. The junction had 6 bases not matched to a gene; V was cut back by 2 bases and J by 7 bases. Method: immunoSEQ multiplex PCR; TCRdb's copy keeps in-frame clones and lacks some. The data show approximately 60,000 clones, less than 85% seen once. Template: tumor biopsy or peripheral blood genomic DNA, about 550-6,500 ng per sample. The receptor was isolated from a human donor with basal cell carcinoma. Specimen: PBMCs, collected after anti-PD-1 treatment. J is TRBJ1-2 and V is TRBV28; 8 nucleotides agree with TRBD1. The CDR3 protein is CASSLDQGAGGYTF. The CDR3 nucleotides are TGTGCCAGCAGTTTAGACCAGGGGGCAGGTGGCTACACCTTC.